This paragraph reports one T cell receptor beta chain. What antigen it recognizes has not been identified. Base qualities are not recorded, but no much larger clone differs from it by a single base. CDR1 SGHNT and CDR2 YYREEE were looked up in the germline V gene (reference sequence). The CDR3, cysteine through phenylalanine, is 15 amino acids long. Here the CDR3 DNA is all that survives: 45 bases in frame from base 1. Libraries were built with the immunoSEQ multiplex PCR assay. A mixture of 60 forward primers for TCR Vbeta segments and 13 reverse primers for TCR Jbeta segments was used in the multiplex PCR. The CDR3 region of rearranged TCR beta genes was amplified from genomic DNA by a multiplex PCR assay. On the Illumina HiSeq System, the amplified TCR beta libraries were sequenced as 87-base-pair reads. Per the original workflow: Across the 500 to 700 repertoires, a later analysis counted some 80 million unique TCR beta chains, roughly 11 million of which were shared by at least two donors. To remove PCR and sequencing errors, raw reads were error-corrected and collapsed into unique sequences using a nearest-neighbor algorithm that merged closely related sequences. Alignment of CDR3 sequences to IMGT reference sequences was used to assign V, D and J gene segments. For a sequence to be retained, a match of at least six nucleotides to both a V gene segment and a J gene segment was required. Rearrangements were called productive when the CDR3 lacked stop codons and stayed in frame with V and J; all others were non-productive. Following IMGT convention, CDR3 was defined as the stretch from the second conserved V-encoded cysteine up to the conserved J-encoded phenylalanine. The earlier analysis of around 640 of the donors excluded sequences that lacked an unambiguous match to a single V gene segment. In an earlier analysis of 450 to 750 of the donors, a V segment was called functional when productive rearrangements were above 56.7%, and segregating when the standard deviation between donors exceeded 5%. A statistical classification framework was built for diagnosing cytomegalovirus status from the catalog of TCR beta chain sequences. In a later analysis, TCR nucleotide sequences were compared against IMGT/GENE-DB human TR gene sequences so that V and J genes could be assigned. A later analysis assigned CDR3 sequences and most-parsimonious VDJ recombination scenarios with the TCRdist pipeline. In a later analysis, each TCR beta chain was defined by its CDR3 amino acid sequence together with its V-gene family, and reads lacking a unique V-gene family were excluded. A later analysis removed roughly 590 highly shared, low-generation-probability nucleotide sequences to deal with suspected cross-contamination and a sequencing artifact. In a later analysis, a clonal expansion index was calculated for each public chain from normalized within-repertoire ranks of inferred template counts. In a later analysis, generation probabilities were computed using a VDJ recombination model fitted to out-of-frame rearrangements, and the results were checked against IGoR. A later analysis scored TCR-TCR, TCR-HLA and TCR-CMV co-occurrence with hypergeometric tests, applying a repertoire-size bias correction to TCR pairs. In a later analysis, false discovery rates were estimated by permuting HLA or CMV assignments 20 times. In a later analysis, co-occurring TCRs were grouped with DBSCAN, and TCRdist sequence similarity was added when clustering was performed within HLA-allele-positive subsets. Repertoires with fewer than 30,000 or more than 120,000 public chains, plus five repertoires with anomalous nucleotide sharing, were excluded from co-occurrence clustering. The source is immuneACCESS, and TCRdb retained only in-frame sequences with V and J called. Part of the clones is not carried over; for the studies checked, unresolved V genes explain less than half of this, and the remainder is unexplained. Clone size and the V and J calls come from that table; the DNA yielded D and trimming. For this sample the table gives tens of thousands of clones, of which about 78% were detected only once. Less than 6% of the sample rests with the top ten.

The entry originates in a study of cytomegalovirus exposure and HLA in healthy donors (dated by TCRdb to the late 2010s). Concerning the study at large: An earlier analysis of several hundred of the donors reported roughly 300 Gb of sequence data and 117 million unique TCR beta sequences from some 180 million T cells. The aim of the study was to test whether cataloging public T cell receptors could identify signatures of past pathogen exposure. The genetic ancestry cluster associated with self-reported Caucasian donors included over 65% of the roughly 360 genotyped donors. Rather than using new phenotypic data, the later analysis identified candidate immune exposures from TCR beta sequences and from how often those sequences occurred across donors. Roughly five DR-DQ haplotypes were handled as single units for association and clustering because linkage in the cohort was strong. To predict cytomegalovirus infection status, the study brought together high-throughput TCR immunosequencing, statistical association of individual TCRs with disease status, and machine learning. Across 300 to 500 genotyped donors of the cohort, an average of roughly 250,000 unique TCR beta nucleotide sequences per donor were sequenced, and roughly a sixth of those sequences were non-productive. In an earlier analysis of 500 to 650 of the donors, high-throughput TCR beta sequencing was used to judge whether each TCR beta V gene segment behaved as functional or pseudogenic. A later analysis re-analyzed previously published TCR beta repertoires from 650 to 800 donors and added high-resolution HLA genotyping to study TCR occurrence patterns. All discovery cohort repertoires had been generated using a single sequencing platform. An early release that covered fewer than 750 HLA-typed donors contained around 300 gigabases of sequencing data and around 85 million unique TCR sequences. Donor age, sex, ethnicity and CMV serostatus were compiled together with the repertoire data. HLA typing included class I and class II loci at four-digit resolution. Using immunosequencing, the study profiled T cell repertoires from about 620 subjects and related those repertoires to cytomegalovirus serostatus. Genome-wide SNP genotypes for about 65% of the roughly 700 donors were used in a later genetic analysis, which treated that subset as a discovery cohort. The number of typed donors differed by locus: roughly 629-630 for A, B, C, DRB1 and DQB1; 522 for DQA1; 606 for DPA1; and roughly 490 for DPB1. Besides the first cohort of 550 to 750 subjects, a separate validation cohort made up of over 95 different subjects was used.

General conclusions and limits of the study: A cluster of highly shared sequence variants was judged likely to represent a technical artifact of the sequencing pipeline. An earlier analysis of some 590 of the donors showed that most TCR beta V segments appeared in productive rearrangements either about 90% or about 30% of the time, which broadly matched IMGT annotations. For the cohort, immune exposure information was limited to CMV serostatus. Three of the identified cytomegalovirus-associated TCR beta chains were confirmed in vitro to be specific for cytomegalovirus antigens. The cohort was sequenced for TCR beta chains only, and without alpha or paired-chain data the features that could be detected were limited. In a later analysis, HLA-associated TCR beta chains showed more clonal expansion and lower generation probabilities than non-associated chains that were equally common. Some IMGT-functional V segments, including TRBV6-2 and TRBV6-3, could not be told apart with the 87-base-pair reads, so those segments were excluded. A later genetic analysis reported fewer N-insertions in productive TCRs among donors in an Asian-associated ancestry cluster than the roughly 620-donor mean. Seventeen rarely observed V segments, including chromosome 9 orphons, were excluded from the earlier analysis of about 610 of the donors because counts were too low. Sequencing depth was assumed to be roughly uniform across donors in the presence/absence analyses, though that assumption may not hold. Most TCR sequences were seen in very few donors, while some public TCRs were found in many individuals. Assigning TCR associations to individual alleles was difficult when HLA alleles, especially DR and DQ, strongly co-occurred. Because HLA typing was unavailable for some donors at each locus, only the typed subset was used in association tests. In the study, 150 to 200 TCR beta chains were listed as associated with cytomegalovirus. The classifier was reported to diagnose cytomegalovirus status with high specificity and sensitivity in both the original and validation cohorts. At a false discovery rate of 0.05, a later analysis linked under 20,000 TCR beta sequences to specific HLA alleles. It was suggested by the authors that the approach could potentially be generalized to other disease states and immunological phenotypes. According to a later analysis, most CMV-associated TCR beta chains appeared to be HLA-restricted, and the HLA associations seemed to be driven largely by CMV exposure. In a later analysis, TCR association rates were found to vary across HLA loci, with the most associated TCRs seen for DRB1 alleles and the fewest for HLA-C alleles. A later analysis reported that several top co-occurrence clusters appeared linked to parvovirus B19, influenza, CMV and Epstein-Barr virus. A further reported finding was that TCR beta sequences accurately predicted the HLA-A and HLA-B alleles for most subjects in the first cohort. Linkage disequilibrium might explain the correlated functional status among segregating V segments, but an unknown experimental factor could not be ruled out. An association between a missense DCLRE1C variant and V-gene and J-gene trimming of TCR beta chains was found in a later genetic analysis and replicated in an independent cohort.

In total, approximately 700 healthy bone marrow donors made up the cohort. At the time of sampling, every cohort member was nominally healthy, though immune exposures that went unrecorded were likely present. The donor tested CMV seropositive, placing the donor among the approximately 290 seropositive members of the cohort. Every donor gave a peripheral blood sample, and the peripheral blood mononuclear cells from that sample were used for TCR beta sequencing. The Qiagen DNeasy Blood Extraction Kit was used to extract genomic DNA from the blood cell samples. The sample consisted of PBMCs. The clonotype originates from a male donor in good health and CMV-seropositive. The rearranged chain carries TRBV5-4 and TRBJ2-5; the best D guess is TRBD1, with 5 bases matching. Judging by the DNA end, TRBJ2-7 fits better; the J call may be wrong. The DNA sequence follows: TGTGCCAGCAGCGACAGACAGTCCCACCTCTACGAGCAGTACTTC. This sequence encodes CASSDRQSHLYEQYF.